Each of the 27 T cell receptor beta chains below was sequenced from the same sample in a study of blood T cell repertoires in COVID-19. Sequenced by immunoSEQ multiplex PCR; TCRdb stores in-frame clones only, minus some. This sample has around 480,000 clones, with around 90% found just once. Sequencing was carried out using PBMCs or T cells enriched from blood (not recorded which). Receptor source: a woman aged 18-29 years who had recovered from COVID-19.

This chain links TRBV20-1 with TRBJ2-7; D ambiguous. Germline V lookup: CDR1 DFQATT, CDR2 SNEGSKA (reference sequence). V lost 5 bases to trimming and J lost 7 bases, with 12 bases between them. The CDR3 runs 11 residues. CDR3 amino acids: CSAYTTREQYF. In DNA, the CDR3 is TGCAGTGCTTACACTACACGGGAGCAGTACTTC.

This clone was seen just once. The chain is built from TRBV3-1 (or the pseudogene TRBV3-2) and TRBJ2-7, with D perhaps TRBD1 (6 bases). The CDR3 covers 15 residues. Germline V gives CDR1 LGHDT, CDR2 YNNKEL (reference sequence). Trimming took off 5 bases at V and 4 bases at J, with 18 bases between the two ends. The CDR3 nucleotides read TGTGCCAGCAGCTCCCTCCGGGACATAGTGTACGAGCAGTACTTC. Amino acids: CASSSLRDIVYEQYF.

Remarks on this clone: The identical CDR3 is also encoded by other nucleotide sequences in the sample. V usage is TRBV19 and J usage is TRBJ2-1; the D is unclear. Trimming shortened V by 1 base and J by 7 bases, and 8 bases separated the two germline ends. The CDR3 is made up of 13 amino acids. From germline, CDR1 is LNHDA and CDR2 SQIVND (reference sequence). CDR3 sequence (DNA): TGTGCCAGTAGTATAGGAGGAGCGAATGAGCAGTTCTTC. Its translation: CASSIGGANEQFF.

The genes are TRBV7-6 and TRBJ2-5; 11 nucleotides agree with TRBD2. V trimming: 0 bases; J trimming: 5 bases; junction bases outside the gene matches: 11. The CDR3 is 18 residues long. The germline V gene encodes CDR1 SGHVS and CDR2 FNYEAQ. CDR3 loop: CASSLARGGLAGGETQYF. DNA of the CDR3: TGTGCCAGCAGCTTAGCGCGAGGTGGGCTAGCGGGGGGCGAGACCCAGTACTTC.

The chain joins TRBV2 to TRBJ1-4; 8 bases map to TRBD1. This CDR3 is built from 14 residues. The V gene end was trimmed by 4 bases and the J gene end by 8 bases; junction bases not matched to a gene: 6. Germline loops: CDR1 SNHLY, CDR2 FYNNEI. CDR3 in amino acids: CASSVAGGEEKLFF. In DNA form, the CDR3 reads TGTGCCAGCAGTGTGGCAGGGGGCGAGGAAAAACTGTTTTTT.

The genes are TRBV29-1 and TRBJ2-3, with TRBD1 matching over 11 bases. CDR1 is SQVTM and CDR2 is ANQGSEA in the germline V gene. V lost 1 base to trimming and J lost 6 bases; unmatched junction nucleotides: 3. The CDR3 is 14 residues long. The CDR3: CSVEGGQGVDTQYF. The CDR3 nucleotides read TGCAGCGTTGAAGGGGGACAGGGGGTGGATACGCAGTATTTT.

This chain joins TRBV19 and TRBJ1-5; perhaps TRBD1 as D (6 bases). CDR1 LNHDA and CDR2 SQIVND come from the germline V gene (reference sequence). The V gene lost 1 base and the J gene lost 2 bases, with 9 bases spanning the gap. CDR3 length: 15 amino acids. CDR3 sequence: CASSIGGPGNQPQHF. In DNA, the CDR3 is TGTGCCAGTAGTATAGGGGGGCCAGGCAATCAGCCCCAGCATTTT.

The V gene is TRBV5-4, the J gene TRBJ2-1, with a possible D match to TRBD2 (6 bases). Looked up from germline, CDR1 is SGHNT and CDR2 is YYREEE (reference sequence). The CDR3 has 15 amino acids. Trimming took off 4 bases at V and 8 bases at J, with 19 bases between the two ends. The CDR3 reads CASSQRAKDVDEQFF. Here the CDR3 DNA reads TGTGCCAGCAGCCAGCGGGCTAAAGATGTCGATGAGCAGTTCTTC.

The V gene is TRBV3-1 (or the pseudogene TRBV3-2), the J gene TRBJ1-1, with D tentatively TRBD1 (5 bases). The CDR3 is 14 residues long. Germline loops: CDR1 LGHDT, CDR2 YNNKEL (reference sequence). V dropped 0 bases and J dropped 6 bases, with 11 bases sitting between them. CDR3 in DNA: TGTGCCAGCAGCCAAGAGGGGCTTTTCGCTGAAGCTTTCTTT. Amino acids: CASSQEGLFAEAFF.

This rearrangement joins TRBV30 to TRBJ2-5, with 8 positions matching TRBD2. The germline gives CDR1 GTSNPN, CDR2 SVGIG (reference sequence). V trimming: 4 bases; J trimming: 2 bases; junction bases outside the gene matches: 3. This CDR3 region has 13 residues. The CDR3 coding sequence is TGTGCCTGGACGCGGGGGGTACAAGAGACCCAGTACTTC. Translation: CAWTRGVQETQYF.

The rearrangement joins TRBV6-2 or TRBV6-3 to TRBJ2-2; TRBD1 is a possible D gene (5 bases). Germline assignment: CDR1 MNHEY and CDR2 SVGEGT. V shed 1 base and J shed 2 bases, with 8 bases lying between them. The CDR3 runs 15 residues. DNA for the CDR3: TGTGCCAGCAGTTACTTGGGGCCTAACACCGGGGAGCTGTTTTTT. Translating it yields CASSYLGPNTGELFF.

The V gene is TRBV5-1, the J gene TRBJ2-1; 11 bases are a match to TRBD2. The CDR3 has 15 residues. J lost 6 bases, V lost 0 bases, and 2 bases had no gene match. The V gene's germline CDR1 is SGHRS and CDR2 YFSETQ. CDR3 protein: CASSLASGGPNEQFF. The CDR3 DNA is TGCGCCAGCAGCTTGGCTAGCGGGGGGCCCAATGAGCAGTTCTTC.

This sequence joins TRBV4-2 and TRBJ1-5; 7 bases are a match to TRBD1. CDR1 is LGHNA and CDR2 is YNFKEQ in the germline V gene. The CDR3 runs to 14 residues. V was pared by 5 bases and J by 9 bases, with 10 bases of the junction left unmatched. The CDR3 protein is CASSGQDPAGPQHF. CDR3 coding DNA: TGTGCCAGCAGCGGACAGGACCCAGCGGGGCCCCAGCATTTT.

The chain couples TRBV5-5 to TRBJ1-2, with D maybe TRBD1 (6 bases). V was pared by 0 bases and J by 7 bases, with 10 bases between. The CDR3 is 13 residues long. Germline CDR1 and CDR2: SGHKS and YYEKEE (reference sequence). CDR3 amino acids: CASSLEGVIGYTF. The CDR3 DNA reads TGTGCCAGCAGCTTGGAGGGGGTTATTGGCTACACCTTC.

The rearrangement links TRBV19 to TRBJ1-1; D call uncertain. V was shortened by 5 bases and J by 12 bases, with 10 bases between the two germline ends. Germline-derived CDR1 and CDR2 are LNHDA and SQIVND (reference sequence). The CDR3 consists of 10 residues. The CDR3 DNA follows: TGTGCCAGTAGTCTGAAAGAGTCTTTCTTT. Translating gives CASSLKESFF.

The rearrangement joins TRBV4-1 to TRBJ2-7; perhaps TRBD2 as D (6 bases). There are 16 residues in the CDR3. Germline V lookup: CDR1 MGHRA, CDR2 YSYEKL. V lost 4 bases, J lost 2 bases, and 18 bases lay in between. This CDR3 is CASSRGDPLLPYEQYF. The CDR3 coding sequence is TGCGCCAGCAGCCGCGGGGACCCCTTATTGCCCTACGAGCAGTACTTC.

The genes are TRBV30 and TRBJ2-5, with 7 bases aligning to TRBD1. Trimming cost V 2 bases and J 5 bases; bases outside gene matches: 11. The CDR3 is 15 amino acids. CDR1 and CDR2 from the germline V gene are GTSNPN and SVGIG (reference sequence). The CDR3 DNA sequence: TGTGCCTGGAGTTTACGGGACAGTTCGAGTGAGACCCAGTACTTC. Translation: CAWSLRDSSSETQYF.

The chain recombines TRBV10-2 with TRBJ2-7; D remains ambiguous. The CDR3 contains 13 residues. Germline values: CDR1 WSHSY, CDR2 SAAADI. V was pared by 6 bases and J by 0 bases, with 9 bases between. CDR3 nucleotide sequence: TGCGCCAGCAGGTCGCCTAGCTCCTACGAGCAGTACTTC. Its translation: CASRSPSSYEQYF.

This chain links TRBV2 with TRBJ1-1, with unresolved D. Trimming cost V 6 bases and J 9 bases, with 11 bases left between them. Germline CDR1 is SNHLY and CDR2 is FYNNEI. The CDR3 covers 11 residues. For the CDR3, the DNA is TGTGCCAGCAGGAGACGAGGGAAAGCTTTCTTT. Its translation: CASRRRGKAFF.

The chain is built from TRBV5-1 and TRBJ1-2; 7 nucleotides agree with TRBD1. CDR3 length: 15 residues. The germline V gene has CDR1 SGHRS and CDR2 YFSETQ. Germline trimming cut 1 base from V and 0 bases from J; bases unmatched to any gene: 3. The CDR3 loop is CASSLSGGANYGYTF. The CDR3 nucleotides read TGCGCCAGCAGCTTGTCAGGGGGAGCTAACTATGGCTACACCTTC.

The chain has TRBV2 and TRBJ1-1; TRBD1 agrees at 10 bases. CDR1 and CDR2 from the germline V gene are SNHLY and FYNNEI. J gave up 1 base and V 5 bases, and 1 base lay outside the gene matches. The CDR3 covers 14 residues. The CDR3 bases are TGTGCCAGCAGTTGGACAGGGGGGAACACTGAAGCTTTCTTT. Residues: CASSWTGGNTEAFF.

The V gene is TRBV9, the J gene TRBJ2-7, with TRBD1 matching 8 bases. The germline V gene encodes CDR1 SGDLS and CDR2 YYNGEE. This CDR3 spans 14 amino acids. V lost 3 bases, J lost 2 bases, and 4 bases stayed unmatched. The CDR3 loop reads CASSARQGPYEQYF. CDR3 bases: TGTGCCAGCAGCGCCCGACAGGGGCCCTACGAGCAGTACTTC.

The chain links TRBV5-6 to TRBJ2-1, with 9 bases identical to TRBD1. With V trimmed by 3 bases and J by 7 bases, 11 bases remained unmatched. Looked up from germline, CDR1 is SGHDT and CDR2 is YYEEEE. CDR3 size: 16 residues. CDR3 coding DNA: TGTGCCAGCAGCTCGCCCCGGGACAGGGCTAGAAATGAGCAGTTCTTC. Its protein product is CASSSPRDRARNEQFF.

The CDR3 DNA follows: TGTGCCAGCAGCGTTGGGGGCCAACTCTCACCCCTCCACTTT. This sequence encodes CASSVGGQLSPLHF. The chain joins TRBV9 to TRBJ1-6, with D perhaps TRBD1 (6 bases). In germline, CDR1 is SGDLS, CDR2 YYNGEE. V was pared by 2 bases and J by 10 bases, with 13 bases between. The CDR3 is 14 amino acids.

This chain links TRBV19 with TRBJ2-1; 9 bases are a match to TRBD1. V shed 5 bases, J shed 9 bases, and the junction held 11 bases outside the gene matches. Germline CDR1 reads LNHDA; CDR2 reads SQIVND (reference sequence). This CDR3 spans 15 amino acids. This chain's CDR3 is CASSSRQGVTVEQFF. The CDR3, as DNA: TGTGCCAGTAGTTCCCGACAGGGGGTGACGGTTGAGCAGTTCTTC.

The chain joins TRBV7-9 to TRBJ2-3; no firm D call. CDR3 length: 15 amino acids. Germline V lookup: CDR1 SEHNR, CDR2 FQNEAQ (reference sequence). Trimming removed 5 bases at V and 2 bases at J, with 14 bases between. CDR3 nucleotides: TGTGCCAGCAGCCCTTGGGCAACTTCCACAGATACGCAGTATTTT. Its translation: CASSPWATSTDTQYF.

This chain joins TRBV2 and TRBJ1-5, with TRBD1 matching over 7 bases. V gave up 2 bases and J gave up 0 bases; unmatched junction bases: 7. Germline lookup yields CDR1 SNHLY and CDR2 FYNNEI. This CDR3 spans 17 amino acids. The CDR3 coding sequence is TGTGCCAGCAGTGAACGCCCGACAGGGTTTAGCAATCAGCCCCAGCATTTT. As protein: CASSERPTGFSNQPQHF.